This T cell receptor beta chain was documented in a study of post-analysis software for immune sequencing data. In the case of this clonotype: Its target is unknown. One end of the junction fails to match germline, which may point to a read error.

Built from TCR beta cDNA, the libraries had unique molecular identifiers in them. It was from approximately 0.91 to 9.4 million T cells that some 500,000 cDNA molecules came. TCRdb re-called the PCR reads through MiXCR, storing one row per CDR3 protein. The sample lists about 160,000 distinct CDR3 sequences; about 37% were seen once. Overall study results and limits: Four to six TRBV segments appeared more often in patients than in controls, and TRBV5-6, TRBV5-1 and TRBV20-1 were among these.

Germline CDR1 is SGHAT and CDR2 is FQNNGV. The length of the CDR3 is 14 residues. The rearrangement uses TRBV11-2 and TRBJ2-5; either TRBD1 or TRBD2 may fit D (5 bases each). The material sequenced was blood, taken after autologous hematopoietic stem cell transplantation. The TCR comes from a girl between 10 and 17 years old with multiple sclerosis. CDR3 residues: CVSSLGWGKETQYF. The CDR3 DNA sequence: TGTGTCAGCAGCTTAGGGTGGGGGAAAGAGACCCAGTACTTC.